This T cell receptor beta chain was retrieved from a study of Ad26.COV2.S vaccination and SARS-CoV-2 variants. Study summary: The study gave Ad26.COV2.S intramuscularly, once or twice 56 days apart. Overall study findings and caveats: The breadth of spike-specific CD8+ and CD4+ T cell responses after vaccination was reportedly substantial.

The sample's treatment: 19 received Ad26.COV2.S at low or high dose, single or two shots; about 5 received placebo; per-sample allocation not given. Collection of samples fell on day 63 after the first vaccine or placebo injection. Based in Boston, the donor was an adult of 18-55 years. Assay: immunoSEQ multiplex PCR; the TCRdb copy retains only in-frame clones and omits some. This sample has about 390,000 clones, with approximately 91% found just once. The CDR3 is 12 amino acids. V shed 6 bases and J shed 9 bases, with 14 bases lying between them. Germline CDR1 MNHNS, CDR2 SASEGT. Comment on this clone: Antigen: not known.

This receptor was taken from a person aged 18 to 59 who received the Ad26.COV2.S COVID-19 vaccine or a placebo. The source material was peripheral blood, sampled in a trial of Ad26.COV2.S vaccine versus placebo. The chain carries TRBV6-1 and TRBJ1-1; D might be TRBD1 (6 bases). The CDR3 region has the DNA TGTGCCAGCAGCGCGACCGGACAGCAAGCTTTCTTT. Its translation is CASSATGQQAFF.